Below, 8 T cell receptor beta chains from the same sample are listed, as sequenced in a study of shared clonotypes between healthy human individuals. Produced via immunoSEQ multiplex PCR; TCRdb's table is partial and in-frame only. The table has about 490,000 clones, roughly four fifths seen once; the top ten hold roughly 13%. Material for sequencing was PBMCs. Receptors originate from a woman between 35 and 50 years old in good health. Some clones in this sample may be carry-over from other donors' samples.

CDR3 amino acids: CASSPTGGAEGYTF. The CDR3 DNA is TGTGCCAGCTCACCAACAGGGGGCGCGGAAGGCTACACCTTC. The genes are TRBV18 and TRBJ1-2, with 9 positions matching TRBD1. Germline V gene data show CDR1 as KGHSH and CDR2 as LQKENI. After removal of 2 bases from V and 8 bases from J, the junction contained 6 bases not matched to a gene. This CDR3 comprises 14 residues.

The chain carries TRBV5-1 and TRBJ1-1; the match to TRBD1 covers 10 bases. This CDR3 region has 17 residues. V dropped 3 bases and J dropped 2; count of bases not matched to a gene: 10. Germline V gene lookup returns CDR1 SGHRS and CDR2 YFSETQ. The CDR3 here is CASSSPGTGATNTEAFF. The CDR3 DNA reads TGCGCCAGCAGCTCACCCGGGACAGGGGCCACCAACACTGAAGCTTTCTTT.

The J gene is TRBJ1-1, the V gene TRBV5-1; D is unresolved. CDR3 length: 13 residues. V lost 5 bases to trimming and J lost 1 base, with 9 bases between them. Germline V gene lookup returns CDR1 SGHRS and CDR2 YFSETQ. The DNA for the CDR3 is TGCGCCAGCAGACGAGACGGGAACACTGAAGCTTTCTTT. Protein product: CASRRDGNTEAFF.

The chain combines TRBV28 with TRBJ1-1, with 7 positions matching TRBD1. V shed 3 bases, J shed 4 bases, and the junction held 8 bases outside the gene matches. The CDR3 extends over 15 amino acids. Germline V gives CDR1 MDHEN, CDR2 SYDVKM. The DNA of the CDR3 is TGTGCCAGCAGTTTGGTGGGGACAGACTCCACTGAAGCTTTCTTT. This gives the protein CASSLVGTDSTEAFF.

The J gene is TRBJ2-7, the V gene TRBV4-1; weak D call: TRBD1 (6 bases). The CDR3 covers 15 residues. CDR1 is MGHRA, CDR2 YSYEKL, per germline. The V gene lost 0 bases and the J gene lost 3 bases, with 12 bases spanning the gap. The CDR3 reads CASSQEWTADYEQYF. The CDR3 nucleotides are TGCGCCAGCAGCCAAGAGTGGACAGCAGACTACGAGCAGTACTTC.

Notes on this clone: A read error is possible here, since a much larger clone lies one base away. The V call is TRBV5-4, the J call TRBJ2-7; 11 positions match TRBD2. This CDR3 region has 14 residues. V trimming: 4 bases; J trimming: 3 bases; junction bases outside the gene matches: 3. Germline CDR1 SGHNT, CDR2 YYREEE (reference sequence). The CDR3 region has the DNA TGTGCCAGCAGCGGGGGGACTAGCGGCTACGAGCAGTACTTC. This translates into CASSGGTSGYEQYF.

This chain connects TRBV5-4 to TRBJ2-1, with 8 bases lining up with TRBD1. V dropped 3 bases and J dropped 6; count of bases not matched to a gene: 5. The CDR3 length is 14 residues. CDR1 and CDR2 from the germline V gene are SGHNT and YYREEE (reference sequence). The CDR3 reads CASSSDREINEQFF. DNA for the CDR3: TGTGCCAGCAGCTCGGACAGGGAGATCAATGAGCAGTTCTTC.

The chain is built from TRBV9 and TRBJ2-3; tentative D call: TRBD2 (6 bases). The CDR3 runs to 16 residues. CDR1 and CDR2 from the germline V gene are SGDLS and YYNGEE. The ends were cut back, 4 bases at V and 2 bases at J, with 17 bases in the middle. The CDR3: CASSPRVRDLTDTQYF. CDR3 DNA: TGTGCCAGCAGCCCGCGGGTGCGGGATCTCACAGATACGCAGTATTTT.